These T cell receptor beta chains were read from a single sample in a study of shared clonotypes between healthy human individuals. Measured with immunoSEQ multiplex PCR; TCRdb has only the in-frame clones, and not every one. The table records under 200,000 clones, just under 95% of them present only once. The sample consisted of naive CD4+ T cells sorted from blood. Receptors were obtained from a woman between 25 and 40 years old in good health. CDR3s include the opening cysteine and the closing phenylalanine or tryptophan. Each record gives: V gene, J gene, CDR3 length, CDR3 protein.

>TRBV7-9|.|17
CASSLAGGAGHFYEQYF
>TRBV7-9|TRBJ2-5|19
CASSSPVRTSGGPPETQYF
>TRBV4-2|TRBJ1-1|15
CASRFGGRVDTEAFF
>TRBV28|TRBJ1-5|14
CASSLAEYTQPQHF
>TRBV30|TRBJ2-1|12
CAWTPPSHEQFF
>TRBV18|TRBJ2-3|14
CASSPVGEGDTQYF
>TRBV10-2|TRBJ2-1|12
CASSELRGEQFF
>TRBV2|.|14
CARRKQGPPYEQYF
>TRBV6-5|TRBJ2-5|13
CASSRRRQETQYF
>TRBV27|TRBJ2-7|13
CASRGSASYEQYF
>TRBV27|TRBJ2-2|17
CASSFIAGGGDTGELFF